The 9 T cell receptor beta chains given below trace back to one sample, sequenced in a study of cytomegalovirus exposure and HLA in healthy donors. The PCR employed 60 Vbeta primers together with 13 Jbeta primers. Only in-frame clones appear in the TCRdb table, and some are missing; sequencing was by immunoSEQ multiplex PCR. This repertoire includes approximately 180,000 clones. Material: PBMCs. All receptors derive from a man aged 25-45 years in good health and CMV-seronegative.

This chain uses TRBV9 with TRBJ1-2; 8 bases align to TRBD1. Germline CDR1 reads SGDLS; CDR2 reads YYNGEE. J was trimmed by 7 bases and V by 1 base; bases with no gene match: 12. This CDR3 is built from 16 residues. The CDR3 nucleotides are TGTGCCAGCAGCGTATTTCAGGGACAGGTCCTTGGTGGCTACACCTTC. Its translation: CASSVFQGQVLGGYTF.

V and J are TRBV2 and TRBJ1-2; TRBD1 matches at 7 bases. V trimming: 4 bases; J trimming: 8 bases; junction bases outside the gene matches: 7. The CDR3 runs 13 residues. Germline V lookup: CDR1 SNHLY, CDR2 FYNNEI. As DNA, the CDR3 is TGTGCCAGCAGTGTAGATGAGGGACAGGGCTACACCTTC. Amino acid sequence: CASSVDEGQGYTF.

The rearrangement links TRBV11-2 to TRBJ1-4; the D gene is possibly TRBD1 (5 bases). CDR3 length: 16 amino acids. The V end lost 5 bases, the J end lost 8 bases, and 21 bases lay between the germline ends. Germline V lookup: CDR1 SGHAT, CDR2 FQNNGV. The DNA of the CDR3 is TGTGCCAGCAGCCCACCACCGTTTGGCCGGGGGGAAAAACTGTTTTTT. Its translation is CASSPPPFGRGEKLFF. The full variable domain, in which reference TRBV11-2 and TRBJ1-4 provide the parts outside the CDR3, is EAGVAQSPRYKIIEKRQSVAFWCNPISGHATLYWYQQILGQGPKLLIQFQNNGVVDDSQLPKDRFSAERLKGVDSTLKIQPAKLEDSAVYLCASSPPPFGRGEKLFFGSGTQLSVL.

The chain's CDR3 is CASSVEGALNTEAFF. The DNA for the CDR3 is TGTGCCAGCAGCGTAGAAGGGGCGTTGAACACTGAAGCTTTCTTT. The V gene is TRBV9, the J gene TRBJ1-1; perhaps TRBD1 as D (5 bases). Deletions cut 0 bases from V and 0 bases from J, with 9 bases between. This CDR3 spans 15 amino acids. Looked up from germline, CDR1 is SGDLS and CDR2 is YYNGEE.

The chain combines TRBV6-5 with TRBJ1-2; the D gene is possibly TRBD1 (6 bases). The CDR3 extends over 16 amino acids. The V gene lost 0 bases and the J gene lost 4 bases, with 15 bases spanning the gap. Germline V gives CDR1 MNHEY, CDR2 SVGAGI. The CDR3 is CASSYSAGARGYGYTF. The CDR3 DNA follows: TGTGCCAGCAGTTACTCGGCAGGGGCTAGGGGCTATGGCTACACCTTC.

The rearrangement joins TRBV6-5 to TRBJ2-7; a possible D gene is TRBD1 (5 bases). CDR1 MNHEY and CDR2 SVGAGI come from the germline V gene. The CDR3 has 14 residues. Trimming shortened V by 5 bases and J by 2 bases, and 13 bases separated the two germline ends. CDR3 in DNA: TGTGCCAGCAGTCCACCACAGGAACCCTACGAGCAGTACTTC. It yields the protein CASSPPQEPYEQYF.

The genes are TRBV6-6 and TRBJ1-3, with D possibly being TRBD1 (5 bases). Between the trimmed V and J ends, which lost 7 bases and 7 bases, there was a span of 14 bases. The CDR3 contains 13 residues. Germline values: CDR1 MNHNY, CDR2 SVGAGI (reference sequence). This CDR3 is CASNSGNRNTIYF. In nucleotides, the CDR3 is TGTGCCAGCAACTCAGGGAATCGGAACACCATATATTTT.

The V gene is TRBV21-1, the J gene TRBJ1-2; the D segment call TRBD1 is taken from the table without a DNA check. TRBV21-1 is shown as a pseudogene. The CDR3 has 16 residues. The CDR3 spells CASSWGEGQGARGYTF. DNA for the CDR3: TGTGCCAGCAGCTGGGGGGAGGGACAGGGGGCGCGGGGCTACACCTTC.

The chain couples TRBV6-5 to TRBJ1-4; weak D call: TRBD1 (5 bases). Germline V lookup: CDR1 MNHEY, CDR2 SVGAGI. This CDR3 is built from 14 residues. Trimming took off 5 bases at V and 4 bases at J, with 11 bases between the two ends. Here the CDR3 DNA reads TGTGCCAGCAGTGACCGCGGGGGTAATGAAAAACTGTTTTTT. It encodes CASSDRGGNEKLFF.